This is a list of T cell receptor beta chains from one sample in a study of T cell repertoires in cytomegalovirus infection. TCRdb re-called the reads through MiXCR, storing one row per CDR3 protein. The repertoire holds about 300,000 distinct CDR3 sequences, with under 30% as singletons. Sample: PBMCs. The origin of the receptors is a human donor in good health (CMV status not recorded). Some clones in this sample may be carry-over from other donors' samples. Both conserved end residues are part of each CDR3. A D gene is named only where the DNA matches it firmly. Clone size is stated in some rows and not others, as once, few, many or a class when expanded.

v_call: TRBV7-9
cdr3_length: 14
clone_size: -
j_call: TRBJ2-3
d_call: TRBD1
cdr3_nt: TGTGCCAGCTCCCAGGGGGCCTACACAGATACGCAGTATTTT
cdr3_aa: CASSQGAYTDTQYF

v_call: TRBV19
cdr3_length: 14
clone_size: -
j_call: TRBJ1-5
d_call: TRBD1
cdr3_nt: TGTGCCAGTAGGCGGGACAGGGACAATCAGCCCCAGCATTTT
cdr3_aa: CASRRDRDNQPQHF

v_call: TRBV7-2
cdr3_length: 14
clone_size: many
j_call: TRBJ2-5
d_call: TRBD2
cdr3_nt: TGTGCCAGCAGCTTTACGTGGGAGGGTGAGACCCAGTACTTC
cdr3_aa: CASSFTWEGETQYF

v_call: TRBV7-2
cdr3_length: 15
clone_size: many
j_call: TRBJ2-1
d_call: TRBD2
cdr3_nt: TGTGCCAGCAGCTTACAGCGGGGGGGATCCAATGAGCAGTTCTTC
cdr3_aa: CASSLQRGGSNEQFF

v_call: TRBV7-2
cdr3_length: 12
clone_size: many
j_call: TRBJ2-1
d_call: TRBD1
cdr3_nt: TGTGCCTCTGGGACAGGGTTCAATGAGCAGTTCTTC
cdr3_aa: CASGTGFNEQFF

v_call: TRBV7-2
cdr3_length: 14
clone_size: many
j_call: TRBJ2-2
d_call: -
cdr3_nt: TGTGCCAGCAGCTTTGGTACGAACACCGGGGAGCTGTTTTTT
cdr3_aa: CASSFGTNTGELFF

v_call: TRBV6-1
cdr3_length: 13
clone_size: many
j_call: TRBJ2-7
d_call: -
cdr3_nt: TGTGCCAGCAGCGGGGGACGGTCCTACGAGCAGTACTTC
cdr3_aa: CASSGGRSYEQYF

v_call: TRBV28
cdr3_length: 14
clone_size: -
j_call: TRBJ2-1
d_call: -
cdr3_nt: TGTGCCAGCAGTGACTGGTCCTCCTACAATGAGCAGTTCTTC
cdr3_aa: CASSDWSSYNEQFF

v_call: TRBV14
cdr3_length: 15
clone_size: few
j_call: TRBJ1-4
d_call: -
cdr3_nt: TGTGCCAGCAGCCAATATGGAAAGCGAGATGAAAAACTGTTTTTT
cdr3_aa: CASSQYGKRDEKLFF

v_call: TRBV5-4
cdr3_length: 15
clone_size: -
j_call: TRBJ2-2
d_call: -
cdr3_nt: TGTGCCAGCAGCTTTGGACAGGCGGGGACCGGGGAGCTGTTTTTT
cdr3_aa: CASSFGQAGTGELFF

v_call: TRBV20-1
cdr3_length: 14
clone_size: few
j_call: TRBJ1-6
d_call: -
cdr3_nt: TGCAGTGCTAGAATCGGTCAGTCTAATTCACCCCTCCACTTT
cdr3_aa: CSARIGQSNSPLHF

v_call: TRBV7-3
cdr3_length: 13
clone_size: many
j_call: TRBJ2-3
d_call: -
cdr3_nt: TGTGCCAGCAGCCCCGAGGGAATAGGCGCGCAGTATTTT
cdr3_aa: CASSPEGIGAQYF

v_call: TRBV28
cdr3_length: 15
clone_size: -
j_call: TRBJ2-1
d_call: TRBD2
cdr3_nt: TGTGCCAGCAGTTCGACTAGCGGGAGTTACAATGAGCAGTTCTTC
cdr3_aa: CASSSTSGSYNEQFF

v_call: TRBV28
cdr3_length: 13
clone_size: -
j_call: TRBJ1-5
d_call: -
cdr3_nt: TGTGCCAGCAGTAAAATGCGCGGTCAGCCCCAGCATTTT
cdr3_aa: CASSKMRGQPQHF

v_call: TRBV7-2
cdr3_length: 11
clone_size: many
j_call: TRBJ2-3
d_call: -
cdr3_nt: TGTGCCAGCGGCACCGCGGATACGCAGTATTTT
cdr3_aa: CASGTADTQYF

v_call: TRBV7-2
cdr3_length: 17
clone_size: many
j_call: TRBJ1-3
d_call: TRBD1
cdr3_nt: TGTGCCAGCAGCCCAGCTGGGACAGGGAGCTCTGGAAACACCATATATTTT
cdr3_aa: CASSPAGTGSSGNTIYF

v_call: TRBV7-3
cdr3_length: 15
clone_size: many
j_call: TRBJ2-1
d_call: -
cdr3_nt: TGTGCCAGCAGCCAGACAGGGGACTATTACAATGAGCAGTTCTTC
cdr3_aa: CASSQTGDYYNEQFF

v_call: TRBV4-2
cdr3_length: 14
clone_size: -
j_call: TRBJ1-5
d_call: TRBD1
cdr3_nt: TGTGCCAGCAGCCCGACAGGGATCAATCAGCCCCAGCATTTT
cdr3_aa: CASSPTGINQPQHF

v_call: TRBV27
cdr3_length: 15
clone_size: -
j_call: TRBJ2-2
d_call: -
cdr3_nt: TGTGCCAGCAGTCCCCGACCTGGGCCGGACGGGGAGCTGTTTTTT
cdr3_aa: CASSPRPGPDGELFF

v_call: TRBV10-3
cdr3_length: 15
clone_size: many
j_call: TRBJ1-5
d_call: -
cdr3_nt: TGTGCCATCAGTGAGTCGCGACAGTTCAATCAGCCCCAGCATTTT
cdr3_aa: CAISESRQFNQPQHF

v_call: TRBV5-1
cdr3_length: 15
clone_size: -
j_call: TRBJ2-1
d_call: -
cdr3_nt: TGCGCCAGCAGCATCGGGACACAAGCTTACAATGAGCAGTTCTTC
cdr3_aa: CASSIGTQAYNEQFF

v_call: TRBV7-8
cdr3_length: 15
clone_size: many
j_call: TRBJ2-5
d_call: -
cdr3_nt: TGTGCCAGCAGCCCTTCCAGGGGGGTAATGGAGACCCAGTACTTC
cdr3_aa: CASSPSRGVMETQYF

v_call: TRBV6-6
cdr3_length: 16
clone_size: many
j_call: TRBJ2-7
d_call: -
cdr3_nt: TGTGCCAGCAGTTACCCGTCAGGCGCAGGAAGCTACGAGCAGTACTTC
cdr3_aa: CASSYPSGAGSYEQYF

v_call: TRBV10-3
cdr3_length: 15
clone_size: once
j_call: TRBJ2-3
d_call: TRBD2
cdr3_nt: TGTGCCATCAGTGAGTTGGCGGGAGGCCCGGATACGCAGTATTTT
cdr3_aa: CAISELAGGPDTQYF

v_call: TRBV20-1
cdr3_length: 17
clone_size: few
j_call: TRBJ2-7
d_call: TRBD1
cdr3_nt: TGCAGTGCTAGACCAATCCCGGGACAGATGACTGACTACGAGCAGTACTTC
cdr3_aa: CSARPIPGQMTDYEQYF

v_call: TRBV4-3
cdr3_length: 13
clone_size: -
j_call: TRBJ2-1
d_call: -
cdr3_nt: TGCGCCAGCAGCCAAGAAGGGCCCGATGAGCAGTTCTTC
cdr3_aa: CASSQEGPDEQFF

v_call: TRBV7-2
cdr3_length: 14
clone_size: few
j_call: TRBJ2-7
d_call: -
cdr3_nt: TGTGCCAGCAGCTTTACTAGCACTTCCTACGAGCAGTACTTC
cdr3_aa: CASSFTSTSYEQYF

v_call: TRBV5-6
cdr3_length: 15
clone_size: -
j_call: TRBJ2-5
d_call: TRBD2
cdr3_nt: TGTGCCAGCAGCCAAGGACTAGCGATGGGAGAGACCCAGTACTTC
cdr3_aa: CASSQGLAMGETQYF

v_call: TRBV5-1
cdr3_length: 12
clone_size: -
j_call: TRBJ1-1
d_call: TRBD1
cdr3_nt: TGCGCCAGCAGCTGGCAGGGGGCTGAAGCTTTCTTT
cdr3_aa: CASSWQGAEAFF

v_call: TRBV3-1
cdr3_length: 15
clone_size: -
j_call: TRBJ2-1
d_call: TRBD2
cdr3_nt: TGTGCCAGCAGCCAAGAACGGGAGGGTTCGAATGAGCAGTTCTTC
cdr3_aa: CASSQEREGSNEQFF

v_call: TRBV20-1
cdr3_length: 14
clone_size: few
j_call: TRBJ2-3
d_call: TRBD2
cdr3_nt: TGCAGTGCTATCCCTAGCGGGAGAGCAGATACGCAGTATTTT
cdr3_aa: CSAIPSGRADTQYF

v_call: TRBV2
cdr3_length: 15
clone_size: few
j_call: TRBJ1-6
d_call: -
cdr3_nt: TGTGCCAGCAGTGGAACAAGCTCCTATAATTCACCCCTCCACTTT
cdr3_aa: CASSGTSSYNSPLHF

v_call: TRBV19
cdr3_length: 14
clone_size: -
j_call: TRBJ1-1
d_call: -
cdr3_nt: TGTGCCAGTAGTCGCAAGTTGGGGAACACTGAAGCTTTCTTT
cdr3_aa: CASSRKLGNTEAFF

v_call: TRBV9
cdr3_length: 15
clone_size: -
j_call: TRBJ1-5
d_call: -
cdr3_nt: TGTGCCAGCAGCGGCTGGGGGCCGCGTCATCAGCCCCAGCATTTT
cdr3_aa: CASSGWGPRHQPQHF

v_call: TRBV7-2
cdr3_length: 14
clone_size: many
j_call: TRBJ1-2
d_call: -
cdr3_nt: TGTGCCAGCAGTATCTCGACATCGGACTATGGCTACACCTTC
cdr3_aa: CASSISTSDYGYTF

v_call: TRBV20-1
cdr3_length: 11
clone_size: -
j_call: TRBJ1-2
d_call: -
cdr3_nt: TGCAGTGCTAGATTTGGGGGGGGCTACACCTTC
cdr3_aa: CSARFGGGYTF

v_call: TRBV2
cdr3_length: 15
clone_size: -
j_call: TRBJ2-2
d_call: -
cdr3_nt: TGTGCAGACCTACCAGCCGGCGGCGACACCGGGGAGCTGTTTTTT
cdr3_aa: CADLPAGGDTGELFF

v_call: TRBV29-1
cdr3_length: 14
clone_size: -
j_call: TRBJ2-5
d_call: TRBD2
cdr3_nt: TGCAGCGTTGAGTTAGCGGGAGTCGGAGAGACCCAGTACTTC
cdr3_aa: CSVELAGVGETQYF

v_call: TRBV7-8
cdr3_length: 15
clone_size: many
j_call: TRBJ1-5
d_call: -
cdr3_nt: TGTGCCAGCAGCTGGAGGGACGGCGGAGAAGGGCCCCAGCATTTT
cdr3_aa: CASSWRDGGEGPQHF

v_call: TRBV7-9
cdr3_length: 14
clone_size: many
j_call: TRBJ1-2
d_call: -
cdr3_nt: TGTGCCAGCAGCTACGGGACCGACGTCTCTGGCTACACCTTC
cdr3_aa: CASSYGTDVSGYTF